Below, 20 T cell receptor beta chains from the same sample are listed, as sequenced in a study of blood T cell repertoires in COVID-19. The assay was immunoSEQ multiplex PCR, and TCRdb's table has in-frame clones only and misses some. Here the sample spans about 270,000 clones, under 95% being singletons. The sequencing sample was made of PBMCs or T cells enriched from blood (not recorded which). The receptors were sampled from a woman between 40 and 50 years old with acute COVID-19.

V is TRBV15 and J is TRBJ2-7, with a weak D call TRBD1 (5 bases). Germline V gives CDR1 LNHNV, CDR2 YYDKDF (reference sequence). The CDR3 totals 15 residues. V lost 1 base, J lost 3 bases, and 13 bases lay in between. The CDR3, as DNA: TGTGCCACCAGCAGAGGACAGAGCAGTAACTACGAGCAGTACTTC. It is translated as CATSRGQSSNYEQYF.

The rearrangement uses TRBV2 and TRBJ2-1; D uncertain. The CDR3 covers 11 residues. The germline V gene has CDR1 SNHLY and CDR2 FYNNEI. V shed 4 bases and J shed 8 bases, with 6 bases lying between them. The CDR3 sequence is CASSVLYEQFF. The CDR3 DNA follows: TGTGCCAGCAGTGTTCTATATGAGCAGTTCTTC.

The chain employs TRBV5-1 and TRBJ2-7; D is unclear. Germline loops: CDR1 SGHRS, CDR2 YFSETQ. CDR3 size: 14 residues. The ends were cut back, 0 bases at V and 4 bases at J, with 11 bases in the middle. CDR3 sequence (DNA): TGCGCCAGCAGCTTGGGGGCCTCCACGTACGAGCAGTACTTC. Translating gives CASSLGASTYEQYF.

The V call is TRBV5-5, the J call TRBJ1-3; 7 bases match TRBD1. There are 14 residues in the CDR3. J was trimmed by 4 bases and V by 4 bases; bases with no gene match: 5. Germline CDR1 SGHKS, CDR2 YYEKEE (reference sequence). CDR3 sequence reads: CASSAGQNGNTIYF. CDR3 bases: TGTGCCAGCAGCGCGGGACAGAACGGAAACACCATATATTTT. The full variable domain, with the rest looked up from reference TRBV5-5 and TRBJ1-3, is DAGVTQSPTHLIKTRGQQVTLRCSPISGHKSVSWYQQVLGQGPQFIFQYYEKEERGRGNFPDRFSARQFPNYSSELNVNALLLGDSALYLCASSAGQNGNTIYFGEGSWLTVV.

The chain recombines TRBV6-5 with TRBJ1-5, with D maybe TRBD1 (6 bases). This CDR3 has 14 amino acids. The V end was cut by 5 bases, the J end by 2 bases, with 10 bases between. Looked up from germline, CDR1 is MNHEY and CDR2 is SVGAGI. As DNA, the CDR3 is TGTGCCAGCAGTCGCAGGGGAGGCAATCAGCCCCAGCATTTT. This sequence encodes CASSRRGGNQPQHF.

This rearrangement joins TRBV5-1 to TRBJ2-2; D is perhaps TRBD2 (6 bases). V dropped 3 bases and J dropped 6 bases, with 15 bases sitting between them. CDR3 length: 15 amino acids. The germline CDR1 and CDR2 sequences are SGHRS and YFSETQ. CDR3 nucleotide sequence: TGCGCCAGCAGCTGGGGACTCCGGAGGGCCGGGGAGCTGTTTTTT. It codes for CASSWGLRRAGELFF.

This chain connects TRBV4-1 to TRBJ1-3; 9 nucleotides align to TRBD1. The CDR3 spans 16 residues. The ends lost 1 base at V and 6 bases at J; junction bases unmatched: 7. Germline V gene sequence: CDR1 MGHRA, CDR2 YSYEKL. CDR3 region: CASSQGGQGRTNTIYF. The DNA for the CDR3 is TGCGCCAGCAGCCAAGGAGGACAGGGGAGGACAAACACCATATATTTT.

Worth noting for this clone: Other DNA variants within this sample encode the same CDR3. V usage is TRBV19 and J usage is TRBJ2-7, with 8 nucleotides matching TRBD2. V shed 2 bases, J shed 0 bases, and the junction held 3 bases outside the gene matches. The V gene's germline CDR1 is LNHDA and CDR2 SQIVND (reference sequence). This CDR3 comprises 15 residues. The CDR3 DNA reads TGTGCCAGTAGTATACTAGCGGGCAGCTCCTACGAGCAGTACTTC. It is translated as CASSILAGSSYEQYF.

The V call is TRBV28, the J call TRBJ2-3, with TRBD2 matching 10 bases. The CDR3 loop spans 14 amino acids. CDR1 MDHEN and CDR2 SYDVKM come from the germline V gene. The ends lost 5 bases at V and 4 bases at J; junction bases unmatched: 3. CDR3 region: CASSDSGRSDTQYF. The CDR3 nucleotides are TGTGCCAGCAGTGATAGCGGGAGGTCAGATACGCAGTATTTT.

The chain employs TRBV2 and TRBJ1-2; 10 nucleotides line up with TRBD1. Germline lookup yields CDR1 SNHLY and CDR2 FYNNEI. The CDR3 is 13 residues long. J lost 7 bases, V lost 4 bases, and 3 bases had no gene match. The CDR3 loop reads CASSGDRGGGYTF. The CDR3 nucleotides are TGTGCCAGCAGTGGGGACAGGGGTGGTGGCTACACCTTC.

This CDR3 is CASSLKSGPQPQHF. In nucleotides, the CDR3 is TGTGCCAGCAGCTTGAAGAGCGGCCCTCAGCCCCAGCATTTT. The chain has TRBV6-5 and TRBJ1-5; D call uncertain. The germline V gene encodes CDR1 MNHEY and CDR2 SVGAGI. This CDR3 spans 14 amino acids. Trimming cost V 6 bases and J 6 bases, with 15 bases left between them.

This chain joins TRBV12-5 and TRBJ2-6; 7 bases align to TRBD1. CDR3 size: 17 residues. Germline values: CDR1 LGHNT, CDR2 FRNRAP. The V and J ends lost 3 bases and 0 bases, in that order; junction bases with no gene match: 5. CDR3 nucleotide sequence: TGTGCTAGTGGTTTCGGACAGGACACCTCTGGGGCCAACGTCCTGACTTTC. It is translated as CASGFGQDTSGANVLTF.

The chain is built from TRBV7-9 and TRBJ1-4; D may be TRBD1 (6 bases). The germline V gene has CDR1 SEHNR and CDR2 FQNEAQ (reference sequence). The CDR3 totals 14 residues. V shed 2 bases and J shed 14 bases, with 18 bases lying between them. The CDR3 protein is CASSLSQGRTDLFF. The CDR3 DNA sequence: TGTGCCAGCAGCTTATCCCAGGGACGGACAGATCTGTTTTTT.

The chain recombines TRBV29-1 with TRBJ2-7, with TRBD1 matching 7 bases. Trimming took 0 bases from V and 5 from J; bases not matched to a gene: 7. This CDR3 is built from 14 residues. Looked up from germline, CDR1 is SQVTM and CDR2 is ANQGSEA. CDR3 DNA sequence: TGCAGCGTTGAAGATCGAAGGACAGGAAACGAGCAGTACTTC. It translates to CSVEDRRTGNEQYF.

The chain uses TRBV5-3 and TRBJ2-7; 8 positions agree with TRBD1. TRBV5-3 is an open reading frame, and its role is uncertain. The CDR3 is made up of 17 amino acids. The V segment lost 1 base and the J segment 3 bases; nucleotides outside the gene matches: 12. CDR3 loop: CARSLPRTGSSNYEQYF. The CDR3 DNA follows: TGTGCCAGAAGCTTGCCGCGGACAGGGAGTTCTAACTACGAGCAGTACTTC.

This clone was observed a single time. V usage is TRBV7-9 and J usage is TRBJ1-2; the match to TRBD1 covers 7 bases. CDR3 size: 13 residues. V was clipped by 5 bases and J by 4 bases; unmatched bases: 4. Germline CDR1 and CDR2: SEHNR and FQNEAQ (reference sequence). Here the CDR3 DNA reads TGTGCCAGCAGCCCCTGGACAGGCTATGGCTACACCTTC. Its protein product is CASSPWTGYGYTF.

The J gene is TRBJ1-1, the V gene TRBV12-3 or TRBV12-4; TRBD1 is a possible D gene (5 bases). The CDR3 spans 13 residues. V was clipped by 6 bases and J by 4 bases, with 12 bases between them. The CDR3 sequence is CASRMTVATEAFF. In DNA, the CDR3 is TGTGCCAGCAGGATGACAGTTGCCACTGAAGCTTTCTTT.

V usage is TRBV27 and J usage is TRBJ2-7; 8 bases line up with TRBD1. The CDR3 loop spans 14 amino acids. Per the germline V gene, CDR1 is MNHEY and CDR2 is SMNVEV (reference sequence). Trimming at V came to 6 bases and at J to 2 bases, leaving 6 bases not matched to a gene. The CDR3: CASRKTGAAYEQYF. CDR3 in DNA: TGTGCCAGCAGAAAGACAGGGGCGGCCTACGAGCAGTACTTC.

The V gene is TRBV11-3, the J gene TRBJ2-1; TRBD2 matches 8 bases. The length of the CDR3 is 14 residues. Germline CDR1 is SGHNT and CDR2 is YENEEA. The ends lost 4 bases at V and 8 bases at J; junction bases unmatched: 7. CDR3: CASSYGGARDEQFF. In DNA, the CDR3 is TGTGCCAGCAGCTACGGGGGGGCCCGGGATGAGCAGTTCTTC.

This clone was seen a single time. V is TRBV5-1 and J is TRBJ2-5; TRBD1 matches 7 bases. The germline V gene has CDR1 SGHRS and CDR2 YFSETQ. The CDR3 contains 15 residues. Unmatched junction bases numbered 5, after V lost 3 bases and J lost 0 bases. Written as DNA, the CDR3 is TGCGCCAGCAGCTCGGACAGGCCTCACCAAGAGACCCAGTACTTC. As protein: CASSSDRPHQETQYF.